The T cell receptor beta chain described here comes from a study of blood T cells in healthy people across ages. Study information: Template switching picked up about one barcoded beta molecule for each two T cells.

Per germline, CDR1 SGHDN and CDR2 FVKESK. The junction had 4 bases not matched to a gene; V was cut back by 6 bases and J by 2 bases. The CDR3 extends over 15 amino acids. Primed by a sample-barcoded 5' primer and a J-beta primer mix, a second PCR proceeded for about 6 to 12 cycles. Unique molecular identifiers of 12 random nucleotides labeled each cDNA. TCRdb recomputed calls from the 5' RACE reads with MiXCR, one row per CDR3 protein. The table lists roughly 1.5 million distinct CDR3 sequences, 42% of them singletons. Every donor provided roughly 10 milliliters of peripheral blood. The genes are TRBV14 and TRBJ1-4; 9 positions match TRBD1. Material: blood. The origin of this receptor is a woman younger than 35 in good health. CDR3 coding DNA: TGTGCCAGCAGGCGGACAGGGGTGACTAATGAAAAACTGTTTTTT. It yields the protein CASRRTGVTNEKLFF.